This entry concerns a single T cell receptor (beta chain). Its antigen target is currently unknown. Per-base qualities were not stored, and no clone one base away is much larger. The donors belonged to the validation cohort of about 130 subjects, which was separate from the 666-subject first cohort. The library was obtained by the immunoSEQ multiplex PCR assay. As for the authors' bioinformatics: A statistical classification framework was built for diagnosing cytomegalovirus status from the catalog of TCR beta chain sequences. Drawn from immuneACCESS, this table holds only the in-frame rearrangements with V and J called that TCRdb kept. Clones are partly lost; checked studies trace under half to an unresolved V gene and leave the rest unexplained. From that table come the V and J calls and clone size; the DNA was used to work out D and trimming. The sample yields around 60,000 clones; 92% were counted once. The ten largest clones capture 1.3% of the sample.

Reading from cysteine to phenylalanine, the CDR3 counts 15 amino acids. Only the CDR3 portion is preserved as DNA: 45 bases, with reading frame beginning at the first base. V drops 3 bases and J drops 1 base, leaving 16 bases in between. The germline V gene (reference sequence) supplies CDR1 GTSNPN and CDR2 SVGIG. These data come from a study of cytomegalovirus exposure and HLA in healthy donors (dated by TCRdb to 2016 to 2017). Context from the whole study: According to a later analysis, one platform produced both the roughly 120 validation repertoires and the 666 repertoires of the first cohort. The study was designed to test whether signatures of past pathogen exposure could be identified by cataloging public T cell receptors. In addition to the first cohort of approximately 670 subjects, a separate validation cohort of 120 different subjects was used. To predict cytomegalovirus infection status, the study combined high-throughput TCR immunosequencing, statistical association of individual TCRs with disease status, and machine learning. What the work shows at the level of the full study, not this receptor alone: A later analysis had no HLA typing for the validation cohort, so co-occurrence there was scored across all 120 or so repertoires. Three of the identified cytomegalovirus-associated TCR beta chains were confirmed in vitro to be specific for cytomegalovirus antigens. In both the original and validation cohorts, the classifier was reported to diagnose cytomegalovirus status with high specificity and sensitivity. In a later analysis, TCRs clustered in the first cohort were found to also tend to co-occur in the 130 or so validation repertoires, with roughly 93% of cluster scores above 0. Across donors, most TCR sequences were observed very rarely, whereas some public TCRs were present in many individuals. According to the authors, the approach could potentially be generalized to other disease states and immunological phenotypes. The study gave a list of around 170 TCR beta chains associated with cytomegalovirus.

This TCR came from a young woman in good health and CMV-seronegative. Sequenced input: PBMCs. In this chain, TRBV30 is recombined with TRBJ2-7; TRBD2 might be the D gene, on 6 matching bases. In nucleotide form, the sequence is TGTGCCTGGAGACCCCCGGGACTGAAGTCCTACGAGCAGTACTTC. This sequence encodes CAWRPPGLKSYEQYF.